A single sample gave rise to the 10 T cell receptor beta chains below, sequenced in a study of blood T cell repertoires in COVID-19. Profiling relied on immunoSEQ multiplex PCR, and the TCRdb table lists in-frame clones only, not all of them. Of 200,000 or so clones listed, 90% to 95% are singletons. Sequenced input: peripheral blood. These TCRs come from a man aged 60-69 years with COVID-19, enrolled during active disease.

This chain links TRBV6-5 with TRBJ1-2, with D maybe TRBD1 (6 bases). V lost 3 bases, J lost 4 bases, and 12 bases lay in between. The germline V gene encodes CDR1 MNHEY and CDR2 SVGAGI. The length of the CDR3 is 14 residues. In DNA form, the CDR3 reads TGTGCCAGCAGTTATAGAGGGGGTCCCTATGGCTACACCTTC. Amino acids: CASSYRGGPYGYTF.

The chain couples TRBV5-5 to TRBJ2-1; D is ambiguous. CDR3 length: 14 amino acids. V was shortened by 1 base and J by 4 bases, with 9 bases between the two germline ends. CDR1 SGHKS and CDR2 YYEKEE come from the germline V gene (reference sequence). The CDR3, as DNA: TGTGCCAGCAGCTTGCCCCCCCCTTACAATGAGCAGTTCTTC. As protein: CASSLPPPYNEQFF.

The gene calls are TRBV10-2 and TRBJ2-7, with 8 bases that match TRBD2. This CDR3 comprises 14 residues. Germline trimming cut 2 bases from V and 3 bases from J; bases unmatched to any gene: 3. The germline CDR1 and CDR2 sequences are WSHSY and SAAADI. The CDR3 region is CASSERGGHYEQYF. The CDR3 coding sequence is TGCGCCAGCAGTGAGCGGGGGGGACACTACGAGCAGTACTTC.

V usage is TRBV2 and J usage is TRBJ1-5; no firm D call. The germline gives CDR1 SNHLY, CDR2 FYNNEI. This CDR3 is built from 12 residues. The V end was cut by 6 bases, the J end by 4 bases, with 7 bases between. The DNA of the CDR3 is TGTGCCAGCAGAACAGCAAATCAGCCCCAGCATTTT. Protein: CASRTANQPQHF.

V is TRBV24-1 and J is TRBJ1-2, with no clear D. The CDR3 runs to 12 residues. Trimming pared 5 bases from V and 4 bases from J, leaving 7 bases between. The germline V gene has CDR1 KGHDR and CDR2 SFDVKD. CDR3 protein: CATSASGYGYTF. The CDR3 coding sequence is TGTGCCACCAGTGCTTCGGGCTATGGCTACACCTTC.

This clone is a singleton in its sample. CDR3 sequence: CASSQDRSKAFF. Written as DNA, the CDR3 is TGTGCCAGCAGCCAAGACCGATCTAAAGCTTTCTTT. J is TRBJ1-1 and V is TRBV14, with D unresolved. The CDR3 runs to 12 residues. V lost 0 bases to trimming and J lost 9 bases, with 8 bases between them. Germline CDR1 is SGHDN and CDR2 is FVKESK.

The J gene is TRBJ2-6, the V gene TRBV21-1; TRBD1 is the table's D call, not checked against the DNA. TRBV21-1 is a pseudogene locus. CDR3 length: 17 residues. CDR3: CASSKDRQTSGANVLTF. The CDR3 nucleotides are TGTGCCAGCAGCAAAGATCGACAGACCTCTGGGGCCAACGTCCTGACTTTC.

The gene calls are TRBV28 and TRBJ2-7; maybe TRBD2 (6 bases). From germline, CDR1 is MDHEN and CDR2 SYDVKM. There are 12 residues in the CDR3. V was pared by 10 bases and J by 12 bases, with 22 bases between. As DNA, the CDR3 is TGTGCCATCGGGACCCGAACTAGCCCGCTGTACTTC. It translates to CAIGTRTSPLYF.

The CDR3 protein is CASSPTLLAPSGIETQYF. The CDR3 coding sequence is TGTGCCAGCAGCCCAACCCTACTCGCCCCTAGCGGGATCGAGACCCAGTACTTC. The chain carries TRBV7-2 and TRBJ2-5; 9 bases match TRBD2. CDR1 and CDR2 (germline): SGHTA, FQGNSA. The CDR3 is 18 residues long. Trimming at V came to 5 bases and at J to 5 bases, leaving 18 bases not matched to a gene.

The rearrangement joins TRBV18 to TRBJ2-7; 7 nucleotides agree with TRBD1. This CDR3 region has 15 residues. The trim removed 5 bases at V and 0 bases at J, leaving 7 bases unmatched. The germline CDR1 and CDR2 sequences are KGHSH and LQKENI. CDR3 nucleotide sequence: TGTGCCAGCTCAACCGGACAGGCTAGCTCCTACGAGCAGTACTTC. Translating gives CASSTGQASSYEQYF.